This T cell receptor (beta chain) is from a study of cytomegalovirus exposure and HLA in healthy donors. About the research overall: Early released data comprised about 84 million unique TCRs from HLA-typed donors.

The CDR3 has 17 amino acids. J lost 2 bases, V lost 0 bases, and 6 bases had no gene match. Germline V gene sequence: CDR1 MGHRA, CDR2 YSYEKL. PCR was performed using 60 Vbeta and 13 Jbeta primers. Produced via immunoSEQ multiplex PCR; TCRdb's table is partial and in-frame only. The sample includes hundreds of thousands of clones, 82% seen only once; the top ten take around 6%. The rearrangement links TRBV4-1 to TRBJ2-2; the match to TRBD2 covers 7 bases. Specimen: PBMCs. The sequence came from a man aged 35-49 years in good health and CMV-seropositive. Written as DNA, the CDR3 is TGCGCCAGCAGCCAAGAGGGGGGAGGGATAAACACCGGGGAGCTGTTTTTT. Translation: CASSQEGGGINTGELFF.